The clone carrying this TCR beta chain showed up just a few times. Its target is not known. These data come from a study of T cell repertoires in cytomegalovirus infection. Study results and limitations: HLA-C-restricted, CMV-specific TCR beta clonotypes were dominant ex vivo. Cumulative frequency (of public TCR beta family members) identified carriers of CMV plus the relevant HLA.

With 5 bases clipped from V and 2 bases from J, the junction kept 1 base outside the gene matches. This CDR3 region has 15 residues. Germline V gene lookup returns CDR1 SGHTA and CDR2 FQGTGA. TCRdb processed the reads anew with MiXCR; each CDR3 protein has one entry. The repertoire has nearly 650,000 distinct CDR3 sequences, less than 25% of them found once; the top ten carry less than 9.5%. The V gene is TRBV7-3, the J gene TRBJ2-3; TRBD2 matches 13 bases. The origin of this receptor is a human donor in good health (CMV status not recorded). Some clones in this sample may be carry-over from other donors' samples. Sequenced material: CD8+ T cells from PBMCs. The CDR3 reads CASSGTSGATDTQYF. DNA for the CDR3: TGTGCCAGCAGCGGGACTAGCGGGGCCACAGATACGCAGTATTTT.